The present T cell receptor (beta chain) was sequenced within a study of monozygotic twins with inflammatory bowel disease. The study's findings and limits: Inverse Simpson values showed less TCRbeta diversity in IBD patients than in their healthy co-twins.

TCRdb re-called the 5' RACE reads and catalogs CDR3 proteins one per entry, DNA excluded. The sample includes about 420,000 distinct CDR3 sequences. The CDR3 length is 14 residues. The germline gives CDR1 DFQATT, CDR2 SNEGSKA (reference sequence). No sorting of T cells preceded isolation of total RNA from whole blood. With respect to this clonotype: Its antigen is unidentified.

Input material: blood. This clonotype was sampled from a human donor with ulcerative colitis or Crohn's disease, or a healthy co-twin of an affected twin (not recorded which). The rearrangement uses TRBV20-1 and TRBJ2-3; TCRdb indicates TRBD2, and absent DNA this call remains unverified. The CDR3 region is CSARDQRGRDTQYF.